One sample yielded the 25 T cell receptor beta chains listed below, sequenced in a study of T cells in Graves' hyperthyroidism and ophthalmopathy. Amplification of TCR beta CDR3 regions was performed using RNA transcripts as template. A set of HTBI primers served as the primers for a first-round RT-PCR of the TCR CDR3. TCRdb analysed the multiplex PCR reads with MiXCR anew, one entry per CDR3 protein. The table has fewer than 350,000 distinct CDR3 sequences, over 20% seen once. The sequenced sample consisted of blood. These receptors all stem from a woman in her fifties or sixties with Graves' hyperthyroidism.

This clonotype was detected ten times or more. V usage is TRBV7-8 and J usage is TRBJ2-1; 13 bases are shared with TRBD2. Germline V gives CDR1 SGHVS, CDR2 FQNEAQ. With V trimmed by 2 bases and J by 6 bases, 7 bases remained unmatched. This CDR3 has 17 residues. The CDR3 reads CASSLRLAGGPGNEQFF. CDR3 nucleotide sequence: TGTGCCAGCAGCTTACGACTAGCGGGGGGCCCGGGCAATGAGCAGTTCTTC.

In its sample, this clonotype was seen many times. V is TRBV12-3 or TRBV12-4 and J is TRBJ2-1; TRBD2 matches at 7 bases. Trimming at V came to 4 bases and at J to 6 bases, leaving 6 bases not matched to a gene. The CDR3 is made up of 14 amino acids. The CDR3, as DNA: TGTGCCAGCAGTTCGCAGACTAGCCGCAATGAGCAGTTCTTC. It translates to CASSSQTSRNEQFF.

The chain carries TRBV20-1 and TRBJ1-2; 7 nucleotides line up with TRBD1. The CDR3 is 13 amino acids. With 3 bases clipped from V and 8 bases from J, the junction kept 9 bases outside the gene matches. The germline V gene encodes CDR1 DFQATT and CDR2 SNEGSKA (reference sequence). This chain's CDR3 is CSASEGAKKGYTF. The CDR3, as DNA: TGCAGTGCTAGTGAGGGGGCTAAGAAAGGCTACACCTTC.

This clonotype was seen many times. The CDR3 protein is CASSQRDTGELFF. CDR3 sequence (DNA): TGTGCCAGCAGCCAAAGGGACACCGGGGAGCTGTTTTTT. The genes are TRBV12-3 or TRBV12-4 and TRBJ2-2; D unclear. V lost 6 bases and J lost 3, with 8 bases in between. The CDR3 loop spans 13 amino acids.

This clonotype was observed many times. The chain employs TRBV11-2 and TRBJ1-1; possible D gene TRBD1, 5 bases. Germline V gives CDR1 SGHAT, CDR2 FQNNGV. V was cut by 7 bases and J by 1 base, with 13 bases left in between. The CDR3 covers 14 residues. The CDR3 loop reads CASNPTGGNTEAFF. The CDR3 DNA sequence: TGTGCCAGCAATCCGACCGGGGGGAACACTGAAGCTTTCTTT. Together with reference TRBV11-2 and TRBJ1-1, the CDR3 gives the full variable domain: EAGVAQSPRYKIIEKRQSVAFWCNPISGHATLYWYQQILGQGPKLLIQFQNNGVVDDSQLPKDRFSAERLKGVDSTLKIQPAKLEDSAVYLCASNPTGGNTEAFFGQGTRLTVV.

This chain links TRBV10-3 with TRBJ1-2; D unclear. This CDR3 spans 11 amino acids. Trimming left V 8 bases short and J 0 bases short, with 4 bases between. Germline V gene lookup returns CDR1 ENHRY and CDR2 SYGVKD. CDR3 bases: TGTGCCATCGGACCTAACTATGGCTACACCTTC. As protein: CAIGPNYGYTF.

This clonotype was detected many times. V is TRBV7-2 and J is TRBJ2-1; TRBD2 matches at 7 bases. The junction had 4 bases not matched to a gene; V was cut back by 3 bases and J by 5 bases. CDR1 is SGHTA, CDR2 FQGNSA, per germline. This CDR3 region has 14 residues. CDR3 bases: TGTGCCAGCAGCTTCGGGGGGTTCAACAATGAGCAGTTCTTC. Translation: CASSFGGFNNEQFF. Filled out from reference TRBV7-2 and TRBJ2-1, the complete variable domain reads GAGVSQSPSNKVTEKGKDVELRCDPISGHTALYWYRQSLGQGLEFLIYFQGNSAPDKSGLPSDRFSAERTGGSVSTLTIQRTQQEDSAVYLCASSFGGFNNEQFFGPGTRLTVL.

This clonotype was detected many times. J is TRBJ1-1 and V is TRBV11-2, with 11 bases lining up with TRBD1. The germline V gene has CDR1 SGHAT and CDR2 FQNNGV. V lost 5 bases and J lost 3; bases outside the gene matches: 11. CDR3 length equals 17 residues. CDR3 in DNA: TGTGCCAGCAGCAGAACTACGGGGGACAGGGGGTACACTGAAGCTTTCTTT. This sequence encodes CASSRTTGDRGYTEAFF.

V is TRBV5-1 and J is TRBJ2-5; D is perhaps TRBD2 (6 bases). The CDR3 covers 15 residues. Trimming left V 1 base short and J 2 bases short, with 12 bases between. Germline V gene data show CDR1 as SGHRS and CDR2 as YFSETQ. CDR3 protein: CASSLPGGLQETQYF. The CDR3 nucleotides read TGCGCCAGCAGCTTGCCCGGCGGACTACAAGAGACCCAGTACTTC.

V is TRBV27 and J is TRBJ1-2; D remains unclear. There are 13 residues in the CDR3. Germline CDR1 and CDR2: MNHEY and SMNVEV (reference sequence). The germline V and J ends were trimmed by 5 bases and 5 bases, with 12 bases remaining between them. The CDR3 reads CASSDEGRYGYTF. Here the CDR3 DNA reads TGTGCCAGCAGTGATGAAGGACGGTATGGCTACACCTTC.

The sample holds a few counts of this clonotype. This sequence may be a read error, since a much larger clone differs from it by one base. This rearrangement joins TRBV28 to TRBJ2-5, with 7 nucleotides matching TRBD2. This CDR3 contains 18 residues. After removal of 2 bases from V and 3 bases from J, the junction contained 15 bases not matched to a gene. Per the germline V gene, CDR1 is MDHEN and CDR2 is SYDVKM. The CDR3 sequence is CASSLPAGRAGAEETQYF. The CDR3 DNA reads TGTGCCAGCAGTTTACCCGCTGGTAGGGCGGGAGCTGAAGAGACCCAGTACTTC. The whole variable domain, filled in from reference TRBV28 and TRBJ2-5, reads DVKVTQSSRYLVKRTGEKVFLECVQDMDHENMFWYRQDPGLGLRLIYFSYDVKMKEKGDIPEGYSVSREKKERFSLILESASTNQTSMYLCASSLPAGRAGAEETQYFGPGTRLLVL.

Ten or more counts support this clonotype. V gene TRBV7-6 combines with J gene TRBJ2-3; D is possibly TRBD2 (5 bases). CDR1 SGHVS and CDR2 FNYEAQ come from the germline V gene. The CDR3 spans 15 residues. Trimming removed 6 bases from V and 1 base from J, with 14 bases in between. The CDR3 DNA reads TGTGCCAGCAGGGCGGTTACAGCGGGCACAGATACGCAGTATTTT. Residues: CASRAVTAGTDTQYF.

The rearrangement joins TRBV20-1 to TRBJ2-7; 8 bases line up with TRBD2. Trimming cost V 3 bases and J 6 bases; bases outside gene matches: 13. Germline V gives CDR1 DFQATT, CDR2 SNEGSKA (reference sequence). The CDR3 extends over 15 amino acids. The CDR3 DNA reads TGCAGTGCTAGTGATCACGGGCCTAGCGGGTCCGAGCAGTACTTC. The encoded protein is CSASDHGPSGSEQYF.

There are a few counts of this clonotype. A much more abundant neighbour one base away suggests this may be a read error. The chain employs TRBV6-1 and TRBJ2-7, with D possibly matching TRBD2 (5 bases). This CDR3 contains 14 residues. The V end lost 5 bases, the J end lost 5 bases, and 16 bases lay between the germline ends. Germline V gene lookup returns CDR1 MNHNS and CDR2 SASEGT. This chain's CDR3 is CASSQTRRIHEQYF. The CDR3 coding sequence is TGTGCCAGCAGTCAAACCAGGAGGATCCACGAGCAGTACTTC.

Note on this clonotype: At one end the junction does not follow the germline gene, possibly because of a read error. This rearrangement joins TRBV6-1 to TRBJ1-5; D is unresolved. The CDR3 is made up of 14 amino acids. Germline V gives CDR1 MNHNS, CDR2 SASEGT. The CDR3 DNA reads TGTGCCAGCAGATTTTCAGTTAGCAATCAGCCCCAGCATTTC. It is translated as CASRFSVSNQPQHF.

This clonotype was seen many times. The chain is built from TRBV2 and TRBJ2-4, with a possible D match to TRBD1 (6 bases). The CDR3 spans 16 residues. The germline gives CDR1 SNHLY, CDR2 FYNNEI. V was clipped by 4 bases and J by 0 bases, with 13 bases between them. CDR3 region: CASSADSTLAKNIQYF. CDR3 DNA sequence: TGTGCCAGCAGTGCGGACAGCACTTTAGCCAAAAACATTCAGTACTTC.

This clonotype was counted many times. The J gene is TRBJ1-5, the V gene TRBV7-2; D is ambiguous. The V end was cut by 3 bases, the J end by 0 bases, with 9 bases between. Germline CDR1 is SGHTA and CDR2 is FQGNSA. The CDR3 totals 15 residues. This chain's CDR3 is CASSLGYNSNQPQHF. The DNA for the CDR3 is TGTGCCAGCAGCTTGGGCTACAATAGCAATCAGCCCCAGCATTTT.

This clonotype was recorded many times. J is TRBJ2-1 and V is TRBV20-1, with TRBD2 identical over 10 bases. This CDR3 spans 13 amino acids. Trimming at V came to 6 bases and at J to 5 bases, leaving 4 bases not matched to a gene. Germline values: CDR1 DFQATT, CDR2 SNEGSKA (reference sequence). The DNA of the CDR3 is TGCAGTGCCGGACTAGCGGCCGACAATGAGCAGTTCTTC. It codes for CSAGLAADNEQFF.

This clonotype was seen repeatedly, ten times or more. This chain joins TRBV5-5 and TRBJ2-2; no clear D gene. The V gene lost 2 bases and the J gene lost 5 bases, with 10 bases spanning the gap. Germline V gene data show CDR1 as SGHKS and CDR2 as YYEKEE (reference sequence). This CDR3 contains 14 residues. Written as DNA, the CDR3 is TGTGCCAGCAGCTTCTCACTCGGGACCGGGGAGCTGTTTTTT. Protein product: CASSFSLGTGELFF.

This clonotype was counted ten times or more. The V and J genes are TRBV5-1 and TRBJ2-1, with TRBD2 matching 8 bases. Germline V lookup: CDR1 SGHRS, CDR2 YFSETQ. This CDR3 is 14 amino acids long. V lost 2 bases to trimming and J lost 8 bases; unmatched junction nucleotides: 6. The CDR3 region is CASSLAGAGYEQFF. CDR3 in DNA: TGCGCCAGCAGCTTAGCGGGAGCGGGCTATGAGCAGTTCTTC.

This clonotype was found many times. The chain combines TRBV2 with TRBJ2-7, with D tentatively TRBD2 (5 bases). V dropped 6 bases and J dropped 2 bases, with 11 bases sitting between them. Germline CDR1 and CDR2: SNHLY and FYNNEI. There are 13 residues in the CDR3. This CDR3 is CASRGAAAYEQYF. DNA for the CDR3: TGTGCCAGCAGGGGAGCAGCGGCCTACGAGCAGTACTTC.

There are a few counts of this clonotype. The DNA of the CDR3 is TGTGCCAGCAGACAACAGGGTTACAATGAGCAGTTCTTC. Translated, it gives CASRQQGYNEQFF. The rearrangement uses TRBV6-2 or TRBV6-3 and TRBJ2-1, with D possibly matching TRBD1 (6 bases). This CDR3 spans 13 amino acids. With 6 bases removed from V and 4 bases from J, the gap between germline ends came to 10 bases. The V gene's germline CDR1 is MNHEY and CDR2 SVGEGT.

This clonotype was seen repeatedly, ten times or more. The rearrangement links TRBV12-3 or TRBV12-4 to TRBJ2-1; D is unresolved. The CDR3 runs 13 residues. V lost 3 bases, J lost 5 bases, and 8 bases lay in between. The CDR3 nucleotides read TGTGCCAGCAGTTTCGCACTGGACAATGAGCAGTTCTTC. Its protein product is CASSFALDNEQFF.

This clonotype was observed many times. The chain links TRBV30 to TRBJ1-6; tentative D call: TRBD1 (6 bases). The germline V and J ends were trimmed by 3 bases and 5 bases, with 23 bases remaining between them. The CDR3 has 18 residues. The germline V gene has CDR1 GTSNPN and CDR2 SVGIG (reference sequence). CDR3 residues: CAWSPGHRPQGHNSPLHF. CDR3 nucleotides: TGTGCCTGGAGCCCCGGACATCGACCCCAGGGGCATAATTCACCCCTCCACTTT. The variable domain in full, with the rest retrieved from reference TRBV30 and TRBJ1-6, is SQTIHQWPATLVQPVGSPLSLECTVEGTSNPNLYWYRQAAGRGLQLLFYSVGIGQISSEVPQNLSASRPQDRQFILSSKKLLLSDSGFYLCAWSPGHRPQGHNSPLHFGNGTRLTVT.

This clonotype has a count of ten or more. This chain links TRBV6-1 with TRBJ2-7; D is perhaps TRBD1 or TRBD2 (5 bases each). From germline, CDR1 is MNHNS and CDR2 SASEGT. The V end was cut by 6 bases, the J end by 7 bases, with 16 bases between. This CDR3 spans 13 amino acids. The CDR3 protein is CASRAPGPREQYF. In DNA form, the CDR3 reads TGTGCCAGCAGGGCCCCGGGGCCCCGGGAGCAGTACTTC.